These 4 T cell receptor beta chains were all obtained from the same sample, sequenced in a study of cytomegalovirus exposure and HLA in healthy donors. The PCR employed 60 Vbeta primers together with 13 Jbeta primers. Assay used: immunoSEQ multiplex PCR; TCRdb lists only in-frame clones, some missing. Among about 150,000 clones, roughly 86% were seen once, and the ten largest hold around 0.51%. The sequencing input was PBMCs. The receptor set was obtained from a woman aged 40-49 years in good health and CMV-seronegative.

This clone has more than one count but fewer than ten. V usage is TRBV6-5 and J usage is TRBJ2-2; maybe TRBD2 (5 bases). Between the trimmed V and J ends, which lost 1 base and 8 bases, there was a span of 11 bases. The CDR3 sequence is 14 residues long. Per the germline V gene, CDR1 is MNHEY and CDR2 is SVGAGI. Written as DNA, the CDR3 is TGTGCCAGCAGTTACTTCGGGGTTACTGGGGAGCTGTTTTTT. It encodes CASSYFGVTGELFF.

The V gene is TRBV5-1, the J gene TRBJ2-7, with 12 bases identical to TRBD1. CDR1 is SGHRS and CDR2 is YFSETQ in the germline V gene. The V and J ends lost 4 bases and 5 bases, in that order; junction bases with no gene match: 4. The CDR3 contains 14 residues. The CDR3 sequence: CASSLGQGANEQYF. CDR3 DNA sequence: TGCGCCAGCAGCCTGGGACAGGGGGCAAACGAGCAGTACTTC.

The gene calls are TRBV11-2 and TRBJ2-1, with 12 bases identical to TRBD2. CDR3 length equals 19 residues. With V trimmed by 4 bases and J by 0 bases, 10 bases remained unmatched. Germline V gene lookup returns CDR1 SGHAT and CDR2 FQNNGV. CDR3 sequence: CASSSRTSGNRGSYNEQFF. The CDR3 DNA is TGTGCCAGCAGCTCCCGGACTAGCGGGAACCGTGGCTCCTACAATGAGCAGTTCTTC.

Worth noting for this clone: The limits of the CDR3 on the DNA are not certain, so only TCRdb's listed CDR3 is given. The chain combines TRBV27 with TRBJ2-7; the listed D gene, TRBD1, was not tested against the DNA. Germline lookup yields CDR1 MNHEY and CDR2 SMNVEV (reference sequence). Both ends counted, the CDR3 spans 16 residues. The CDR3 loop reads CASSSSTGTGIYEQYF.